One sample yielded the 21 T cell receptor beta chains listed below, sequenced in a study of OX40 agonist ivuxolimab in advanced cancers. Library method: the immunoSEQ multiplex PCR assay. In its TCRdb copy, this immuneACCESS table keeps in-frame sequences only and misses some clones. Where compared with another copy, unresolved V genes explain less than half of these, and the others have no known cause. This sample holds more than 55,000 clones; roughly 85% were observed only once. The ten largest clones take up 0.55% to 0.65% of the sample. Sequencing was performed on CD4+ or CD8+ T cells sorted from blood, taken in a trial of the OX40 agonist ivuxolimab. These receptor sequences come from an adult with an advanced solid tumor such as melanoma, head and neck, liver or kidney cancer.

The chain couples TRBV6-5 to TRBJ2-7, with TRBD2 matching over 7 bases. CDR1 is MNHEY, CDR2 SVGAGI, per germline. The V and J ends lost 3 bases and 7 bases, in that order; junction bases with no gene match: 12. The CDR3 sequence is 15 residues long. The CDR3, as DNA: TGTGCCAGCAGTTATACCCTCTTGGGGGGGGGAGAGCAGTACTTC. This translates into CASSYTLLGGGEQYF.

This clone was observed once. The J gene is TRBJ2-1, the V gene TRBV7-3, with TRBD2 identical over 9 bases. J was trimmed by 6 bases and V by 5 bases; bases with no gene match: 8. Germline CDR1 is SGHTA and CDR2 is FQGTGA. This CDR3 is built from 15 residues. The CDR3 nucleotides read TGTGCCAGCAGCCCGGATAGCGGGGGAGTCAATGAGCAGTTCTTC. It is translated as CASSPDSGGVNEQFF.

The CDR3 DNA reads as TGTGCCAGCAGTACCTTTCCGGAACCAGATACGCAGTATTTT. Translating it yields CASSTFPEPDTQYF. The chain links TRBV27 to TRBJ2-3; D is unresolved. The ends were cut back, 5 bases at V and 4 bases at J, with 13 bases in the middle. The CDR3 loop spans 14 amino acids. CDR1 MNHEY and CDR2 SMNVEV come from the germline V gene (reference sequence).

This chain links TRBV19 with TRBJ2-2, with a weak D call TRBD2 (6 bases). The CDR3 runs 16 residues. Germline CDR1 is LNHDA and CDR2 is SQIVND (reference sequence). The V gene lost 0 bases and the J gene lost 5 bases, with 13 bases spanning the gap. As DNA, the CDR3 is TGTGCCAGTAGTATAGATCAGGCGGGAACTACCGGGGAGCTGTTTTTT. This gives the protein CASSIDQAGTTGELFF.

This clone appeared a single time. V usage is TRBV6-5 and J usage is TRBJ2-1; D perhaps matches TRBD2 (6 bases). Germline CDR1 and CDR2: MNHEY and SVGAGI. V lost 6 bases and J lost 7, with 16 bases in between. The CDR3 is 14 residues long. The CDR3, as DNA: TGTGCCAGCAGCCCATACCCGGGGAGGAATGAGCAGTTCTTC. Translating gives CASSPYPGRNEQFF.

The V gene is TRBV2, the J gene TRBJ1-1, with TRBD1 as a possible D gene (6 bases). Germline V gives CDR1 SNHLY, CDR2 FYNNEI. This CDR3 region has 14 residues. With 5 bases removed from V and 0 bases from J, the gap between germline ends came to 10 bases. For the CDR3, the DNA is TGTGCCAGCAGTTCGGGACACTTGAACACTGAAGCTTTCTTT. It yields the protein CASSSGHLNTEAFF.

This clone is a singleton in its sample. The gene calls are TRBV7-6 and TRBJ1-1; possible D gene TRBD1, 6 bases. The V end was cut by 4 bases, the J end by 1 base, with 16 bases between. The CDR3 runs 16 residues. CDR1 SGHVS and CDR2 FNYEAQ come from the germline V gene. CDR3 coding DNA: TGTGCCAGCAGCTCCCAATCAAGGACAGCGAACACTGAAGCTTTCTTT. This sequence encodes CASSSQSRTANTEAFF.

In DNA, the CDR3 is TGTGCCAGTAGTATGGGGGCAAATGAAAAACTGTTTTTT. It encodes CASSMGANEKLFF. This chain connects TRBV19 to TRBJ1-4, with D possibly TRBD1 on 6 matching bases. The length of the CDR3 is 13 residues. Trimming shortened V by 3 bases and J by 5 bases, and 7 bases separated the two germline ends. Germline V gene lookup returns CDR1 LNHDA and CDR2 SQIVND (reference sequence). Using reference TRBV19 and TRBJ1-4 for the parts outside the CDR3, the full variable domain is DGGITQSPKYLFRKEGQNVTLSCEQNLNHDAMYWYRQDPGQGLRLIYYSQIVNDFQKGDIAEGYSVSREKKESFPLTVTSAQKNPTAFYLCASSMGANEKLFFGSGTQLSVL.

This rearrangement joins TRBV9 to TRBJ2-3; D is possibly TRBD2 (6 bases). The V gene lost 4 bases and the J gene lost 4 bases, with 22 bases spanning the gap. This CDR3 region has 17 residues. CDR1 and CDR2 from the germline V gene are SGDLS and YYNGEE. In DNA form, the CDR3 reads TGTGCCAGCAGCCCTCACGTTAGCTCCTCGGGGGCAGATACGCAGTATTTT. This encodes CASSPHVSSSGADTQYF.

V gene TRBV6-6 combines with J gene TRBJ1-2, with D tentatively TRBD1 (5 bases). This CDR3 is 13 amino acids long. Trimming pared 0 bases from V and 8 bases from J, leaving 10 bases between. Germline CDR1 reads MNHNY; CDR2 reads SVGAGI (reference sequence). The CDR3 coding sequence is TGTGCCAGCAGTTACTCAGGGGCGGCGGGCTACACCTTC. As protein: CASSYSGAAGYTF.

This chain connects TRBV7-9 to TRBJ2-1, with 8 bases that match TRBD1. Germline V gene lookup returns CDR1 SEHNR and CDR2 FQNEAQ (reference sequence). The CDR3 length is 15 residues. The V gene end was trimmed by 3 bases and the J gene end by 3 bases; junction bases not matched to a gene: 4. The CDR3: CASSFRTGSYNEQFF. CDR3 nucleotide sequence: TGTGCCAGCAGCTTTAGGACAGGGAGCTACAATGAGCAGTTCTTC.

V usage is TRBV2 and J usage is TRBJ2-2; 7 bases are a match to TRBD1. Losses at the gene ends were 4 bases for V and 0 bases for J; bases not matched to a gene: 2. CDR1 SNHLY and CDR2 FYNNEI come from the germline V gene. This CDR3 is built from 15 residues. The CDR3 region is CASSADRANTGELFF. Written as DNA, the CDR3 is TGTGCCAGCAGTGCCGACAGGGCGAACACCGGGGAGCTGTTTTTT. Using reference TRBV2 and TRBJ2-2 for the parts outside the CDR3, the full variable domain is EPEVTQTPSHQVTQMGQEVILRCVPISNHLYFYWYRQILGQKVEFLVSFYNNEISEKSEIFDDQFSVERPDGSNFTLKIRSTKLEDSAMYFCASSADRANTGELFFGEGSRLTVL.

The V gene is TRBV19, the J gene TRBJ2-7, with TRBD1 matching over 8 bases. The germline gives CDR1 LNHDA, CDR2 SQIVND (reference sequence). The junction had 6 bases not matched to a gene; V was cut back by 4 bases and J by 7 bases. The CDR3 spans 13 residues. The CDR3 protein is CASSSTGGMEQYF. CDR3 coding DNA: TGTGCCAGTAGTAGTACAGGGGGAATGGAGCAGTACTTC.

J is TRBJ1-1 and V is TRBV28, with 9 bases fitting TRBD1. Germline assignment: CDR1 MDHEN and CDR2 SYDVKM. This CDR3 is built from 16 residues. With V trimmed by 3 bases and J by 1 base, 6 bases remained unmatched. The CDR3 sequence is CASSLPGQGPNTEAFF. The CDR3 DNA sequence: TGTGCCAGCAGTTTGCCGGGACAGGGCCCGAACACTGAAGCTTTCTTT.

The gene calls are TRBV28 and TRBJ2-7; 12 bases align to TRBD2. The germline gives CDR1 MDHEN, CDR2 SYDVKM. The CDR3 runs to 14 residues. Losses at the gene ends were 6 bases for V and 7 bases for J; bases not matched to a gene: 7. The CDR3 protein is CASSTLAGGREQYF. In DNA form, the CDR3 reads TGTGCCAGCAGCACTCTAGCGGGAGGGCGAGAGCAGTACTTC.

The V gene is TRBV7-9, the J gene TRBJ2-7; TRBD2 matches 9 bases. The CDR3 extends over 14 amino acids. Looked up from germline, CDR1 is SEHNR and CDR2 is FQNEAQ (reference sequence). V lost 8 bases to trimming and J lost 6 bases; unmatched junction nucleotides: 11. The CDR3: CASGPRGLAFEQYF. DNA for the CDR3: TGTGCCAGCGGCCCCCGGGGACTAGCATTCGAGCAGTACTTC. The full variable domain, rest sourced from reference TRBV7-9 and TRBJ2-7, is DTGVSQNPRHKITKRGQNVTFRCDPISEHNRLYWYRQTLGQGPEFLTYFQNEAQLEKSRLLSDRFSAERPKGSFSTLEIQRTEQGDSAMYLCASGPRGLAFEQYFGPGTRLTVT.

Turning to this clone: At one end, the junction sequence differs from germline, possibly due to a read error. Additional DNA sequences in this sample encode the identical CDR3. The CDR3 coding sequence is TGCGCCAGCAGCATCCAGGAGGGTCACGGGACCCAGTACTTC. Translating it yields CASSIQEGHGTQYF. J is TRBJ2-5 and V is TRBV11-2, with a possible D match to TRBD2 (6 bases). The CDR3 loop spans 14 amino acids. CDR1 is SGHAT, CDR2 FQNNGV, per germline.

The gene calls are TRBV7-9 and TRBJ2-7, with D possibly TRBD1 on 5 matching bases. V shed 1 base and J shed 7 bases, with 14 bases lying between them. The CDR3 has 14 residues. Germline V gives CDR1 SEHNR, CDR2 FQNEAQ (reference sequence). In DNA, the CDR3 is TGTGCCAGCAGCTTAGAAGGGGCCCCCACGGAGCAGTACTTC. Amino acids: CASSLEGAPTEQYF.

The J gene is TRBJ1-6, the V gene TRBV30, with D possibly TRBD1 on 6 matching bases. The germline gives CDR1 GTSNPN, CDR2 SVGIG (reference sequence). V was pared by 2 bases and J by 5 bases, with 13 bases between. The CDR3 consists of 15 residues. This CDR3 reads CAWSKGGLDNSPLHF. The CDR3 DNA is TGTGCCTGGAGTAAGGGGGGGCTGGATAATTCACCCCTCCACTTT.

This clone showed up just a few times. The chain couples TRBV6-1 to TRBJ2-5; 7 positions match TRBD2. Germline CDR1 is MNHNS and CDR2 is SASEGT. The length of the CDR3 is 17 residues. After removal of 2 bases from V and 2 bases from J, the junction contained 11 bases not matched to a gene. The CDR3 region has the DNA TGTGCCAGCAGTGAACGGGGAGGCGGGAGCAGACAAGAGACCCAGTACTTC. Encoded protein: CASSERGGGSRQETQYF.

This clone was seen only once. V is TRBV9 and J is TRBJ2-1; 14 positions match TRBD2. Germline V gene lookup returns CDR1 SGDLS and CDR2 YYNGEE. J gave up 8 bases and V 3 bases, and 7 bases lay outside the gene matches. This CDR3 comprises 16 residues. This CDR3 reads CASSAMTSGRGDEQFF. CDR3 bases: TGTGCCAGCAGCGCCATGACTAGCGGGAGGGGGGATGAGCAGTTCTTC.